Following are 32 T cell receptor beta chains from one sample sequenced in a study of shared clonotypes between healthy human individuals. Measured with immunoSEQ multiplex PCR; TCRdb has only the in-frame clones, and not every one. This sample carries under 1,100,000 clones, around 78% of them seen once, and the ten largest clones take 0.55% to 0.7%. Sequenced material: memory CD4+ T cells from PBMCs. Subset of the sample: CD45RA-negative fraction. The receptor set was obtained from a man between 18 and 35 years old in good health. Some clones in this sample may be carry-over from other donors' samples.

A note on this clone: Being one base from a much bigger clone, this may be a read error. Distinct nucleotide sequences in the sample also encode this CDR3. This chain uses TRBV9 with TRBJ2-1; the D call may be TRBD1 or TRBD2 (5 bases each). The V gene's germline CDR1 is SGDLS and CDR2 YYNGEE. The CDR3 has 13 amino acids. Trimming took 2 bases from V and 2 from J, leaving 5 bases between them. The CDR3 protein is CASSVGAYNEQFF. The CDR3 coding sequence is TGTGCCAGCAGCGTGGGGGCCTACAATGAGCAGTTCTTC.

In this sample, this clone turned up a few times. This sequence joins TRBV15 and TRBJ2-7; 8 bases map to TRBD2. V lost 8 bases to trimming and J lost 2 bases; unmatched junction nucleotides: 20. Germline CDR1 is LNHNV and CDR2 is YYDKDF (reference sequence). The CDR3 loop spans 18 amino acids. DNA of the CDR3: TGTGCCACCGTAGCCCGGGAGGGCCGCCCCCTGGGGACCTACGAGCAGTACTTC. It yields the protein CATVAREGRPLGTYEQYF.

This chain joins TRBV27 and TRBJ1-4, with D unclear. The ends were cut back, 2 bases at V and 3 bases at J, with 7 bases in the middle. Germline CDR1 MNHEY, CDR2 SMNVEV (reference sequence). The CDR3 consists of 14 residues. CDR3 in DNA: TGTGCCAGCAGTTTAGACGGTCCTAATGAAAAACTGTTTTTT. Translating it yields CASSLDGPNEKLFF.

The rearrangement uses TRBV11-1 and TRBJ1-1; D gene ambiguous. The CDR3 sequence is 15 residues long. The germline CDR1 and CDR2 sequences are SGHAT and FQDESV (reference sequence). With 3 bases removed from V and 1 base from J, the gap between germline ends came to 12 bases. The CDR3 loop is CASSFTGVKNTEAFF. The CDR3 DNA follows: TGTGCCAGCAGCTTTACGGGCGTAAAGAACACTGAAGCTTTCTTT.

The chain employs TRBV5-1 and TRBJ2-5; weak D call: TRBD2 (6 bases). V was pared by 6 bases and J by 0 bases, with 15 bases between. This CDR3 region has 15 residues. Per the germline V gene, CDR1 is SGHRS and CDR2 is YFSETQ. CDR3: CASNPGGAYQETQYF. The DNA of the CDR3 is TGCGCCAGCAACCCCGGAGGGGCGTACCAAGAGACCCAGTACTTC.

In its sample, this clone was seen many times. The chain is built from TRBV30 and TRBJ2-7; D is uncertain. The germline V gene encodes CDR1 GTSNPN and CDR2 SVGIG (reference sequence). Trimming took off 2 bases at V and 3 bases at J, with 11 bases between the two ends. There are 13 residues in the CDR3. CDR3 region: CAWSQPGLYEQYF. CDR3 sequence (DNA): TGTGCCTGGAGTCAACCGGGTCTCTACGAGCAGTACTTC.

The CDR3 DNA sequence: TGCGCCAGCAGCTTGGCCCGGGACAGGGTTAGACCAGACTATGGCTACACCTTC. Amino acids: CASSLARDRVRPDYGYTF. The chain couples TRBV5-1 to TRBJ1-2; 9 positions match TRBD1. The CDR3 is 18 residues long. Per the germline V gene, CDR1 is SGHRS and CDR2 is YFSETQ. V shed 0 bases, J shed 3 bases, and the junction held 12 bases outside the gene matches.

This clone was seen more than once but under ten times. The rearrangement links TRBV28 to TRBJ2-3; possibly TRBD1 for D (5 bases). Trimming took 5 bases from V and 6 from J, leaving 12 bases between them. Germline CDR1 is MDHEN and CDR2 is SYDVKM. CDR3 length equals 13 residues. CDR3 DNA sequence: TGTGCCAGCAGTACCCGACACAGGGATACGCAGTATTTT. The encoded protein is CASSTRHRDTQYF.

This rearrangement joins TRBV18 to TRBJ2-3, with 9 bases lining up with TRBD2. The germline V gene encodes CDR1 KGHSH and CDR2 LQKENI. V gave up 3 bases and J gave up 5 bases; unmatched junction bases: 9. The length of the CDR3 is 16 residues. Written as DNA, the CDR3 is TGTGCCAGCTCACCGCCAGGACTAGCGAACCGAGATACGCAGTATTTT. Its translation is CASSPPGLANRDTQYF.

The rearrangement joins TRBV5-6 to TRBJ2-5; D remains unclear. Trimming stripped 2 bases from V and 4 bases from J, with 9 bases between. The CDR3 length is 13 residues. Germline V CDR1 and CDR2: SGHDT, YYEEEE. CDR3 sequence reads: CASSFGARETQYF. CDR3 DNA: TGTGCCAGCAGCTTTGGCGCTCGAGAGACCCAGTACTTC.

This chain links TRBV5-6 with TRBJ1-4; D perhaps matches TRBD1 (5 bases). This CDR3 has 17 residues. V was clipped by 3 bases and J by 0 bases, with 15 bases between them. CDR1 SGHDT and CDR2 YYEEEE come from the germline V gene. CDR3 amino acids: CASSSGPQFATNEKLFF. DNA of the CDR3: TGTGCCAGCAGCTCGGGACCGCAGTTCGCAACTAATGAAAAACTGTTTTTT.

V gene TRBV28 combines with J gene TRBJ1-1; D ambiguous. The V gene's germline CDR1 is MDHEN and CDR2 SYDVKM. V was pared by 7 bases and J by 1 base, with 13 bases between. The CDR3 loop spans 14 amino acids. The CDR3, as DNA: TGTGCCAGCATTAGTGGTCCACCGAACACTGAAGCTTTCTTT. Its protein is CASISGPPNTEAFF.

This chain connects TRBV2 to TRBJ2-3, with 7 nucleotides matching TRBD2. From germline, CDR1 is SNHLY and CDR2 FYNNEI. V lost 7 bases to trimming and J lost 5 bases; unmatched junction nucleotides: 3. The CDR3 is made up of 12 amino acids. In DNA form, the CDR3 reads TGTGCCAGCAATTGGGAGGGAGATACGCAGTATTTT. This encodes CASNWEGDTQYF.

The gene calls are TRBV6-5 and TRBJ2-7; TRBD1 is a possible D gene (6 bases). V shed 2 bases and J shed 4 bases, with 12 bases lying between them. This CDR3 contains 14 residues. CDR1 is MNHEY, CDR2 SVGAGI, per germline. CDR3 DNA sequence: TGTGCCAGCAGTTACGAGGGGGATGAGTACGAGCAGTACTTC. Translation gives CASSYEGDEYEQYF.

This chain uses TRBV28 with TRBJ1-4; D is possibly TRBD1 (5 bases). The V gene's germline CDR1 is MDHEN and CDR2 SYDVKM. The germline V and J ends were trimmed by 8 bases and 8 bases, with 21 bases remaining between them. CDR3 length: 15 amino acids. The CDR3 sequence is CASGMNWGVGEKLFF. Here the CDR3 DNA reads TGTGCCAGCGGAATGAACTGGGGGGTGGGCGAAAAACTGTTTTTT.

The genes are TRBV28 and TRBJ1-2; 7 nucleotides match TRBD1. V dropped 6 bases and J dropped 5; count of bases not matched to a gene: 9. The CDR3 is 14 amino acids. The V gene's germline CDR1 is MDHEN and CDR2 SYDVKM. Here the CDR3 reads CASRRGTDSYGYTF. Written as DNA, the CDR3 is TGTGCCAGCAGAAGAGGGACAGACTCATATGGCTACACCTTC.

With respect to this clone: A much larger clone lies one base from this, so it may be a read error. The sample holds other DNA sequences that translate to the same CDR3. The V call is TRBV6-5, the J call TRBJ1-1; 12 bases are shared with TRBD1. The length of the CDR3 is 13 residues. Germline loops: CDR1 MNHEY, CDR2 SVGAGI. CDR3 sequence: CARDRGLNTEAFF. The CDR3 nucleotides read TGCGCCAGGGACAGGGGGCTAAACACTGAAGCTTTCTTT.

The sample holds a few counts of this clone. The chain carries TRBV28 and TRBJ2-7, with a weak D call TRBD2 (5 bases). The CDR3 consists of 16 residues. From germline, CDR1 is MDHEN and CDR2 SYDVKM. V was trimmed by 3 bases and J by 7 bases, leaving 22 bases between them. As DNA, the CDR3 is TGTGCCAGCAGTTTCCTCCCGGGCGGGTCTACTTGGGAGCAGTACTTC. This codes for CASSFLPGGSTWEQYF.

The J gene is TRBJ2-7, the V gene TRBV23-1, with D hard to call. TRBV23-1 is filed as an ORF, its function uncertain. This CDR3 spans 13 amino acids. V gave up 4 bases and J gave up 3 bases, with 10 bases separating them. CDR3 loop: CASSLQVNYEQYF. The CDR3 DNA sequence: TGCGCCAGCAGTCTCCAGGTCAACTACGAGCAGTACTTC.

CDR3 sequence reads: CASSLAAGRRDTQYF. The CDR3, as DNA: TGTGCCAGCAGCTTAGCGGCGGGGAGGAGAGATACGCAGTATTTT. The chain links TRBV7-3 to TRBJ2-3; tentative D call: TRBD2 (6 bases). Per the germline V gene, CDR1 is SGHTA and CDR2 is FQGTGA. Trimming pared 2 bases from V and 5 bases from J, leaving 14 bases between. This CDR3 has 15 residues.

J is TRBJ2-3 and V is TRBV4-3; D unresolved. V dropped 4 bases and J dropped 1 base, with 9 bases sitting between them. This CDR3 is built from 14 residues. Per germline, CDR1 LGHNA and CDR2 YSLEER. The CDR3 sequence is CASSRQTRTDTQYF. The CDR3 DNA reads TGCGCCAGCAGCCGCCAAACACGCACAGATACGCAGTATTTT.

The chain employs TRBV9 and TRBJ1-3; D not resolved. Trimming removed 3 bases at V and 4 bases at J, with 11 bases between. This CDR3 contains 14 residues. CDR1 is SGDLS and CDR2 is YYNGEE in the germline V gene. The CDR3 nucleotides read TGTGCCAGCAGCGGAGGAGTTGGAGGAAACACCATATATTTT. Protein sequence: CASSGGVGGNTIYF.

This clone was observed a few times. The CDR3 loop reads CASSPQSTGNEQFF. For the CDR3, the DNA is TGTGCCAGCTCACCACAATCGACGGGTAATGAGCAGTTCTTC. V usage is TRBV18 and J usage is TRBJ2-1, with D uncertain. V was cut by 1 base and J by 7 bases, with 11 bases left in between. The CDR3 sequence is 14 residues long. The V gene's germline CDR1 is KGHSH and CDR2 LQKENI.

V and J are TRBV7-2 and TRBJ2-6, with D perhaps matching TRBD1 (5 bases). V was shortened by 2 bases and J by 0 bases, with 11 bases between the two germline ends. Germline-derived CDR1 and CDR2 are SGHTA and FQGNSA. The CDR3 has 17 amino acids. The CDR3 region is CASSLSGADSGANVLTF. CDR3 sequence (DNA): TGTGCCAGCAGCTTATCTGGGGCCGACTCTGGGGCCAACGTCCTGACTTTC.

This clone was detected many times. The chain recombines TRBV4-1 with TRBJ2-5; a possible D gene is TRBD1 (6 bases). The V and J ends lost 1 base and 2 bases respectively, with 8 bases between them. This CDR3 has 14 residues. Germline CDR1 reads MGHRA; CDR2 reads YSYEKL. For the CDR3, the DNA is TGCGCCAGCAGCCAAGGGGACACGCAAGAGACCCAGTACTTC. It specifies CASSQGDTQETQYF.

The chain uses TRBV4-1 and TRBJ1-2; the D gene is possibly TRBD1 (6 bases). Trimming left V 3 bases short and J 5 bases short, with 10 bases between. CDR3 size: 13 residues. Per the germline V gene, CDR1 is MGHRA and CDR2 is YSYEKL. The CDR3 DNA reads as TGCGCCAGCAGCCATAACGACAGGTATGGCTACACCTTC. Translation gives CASSHNDRYGYTF.

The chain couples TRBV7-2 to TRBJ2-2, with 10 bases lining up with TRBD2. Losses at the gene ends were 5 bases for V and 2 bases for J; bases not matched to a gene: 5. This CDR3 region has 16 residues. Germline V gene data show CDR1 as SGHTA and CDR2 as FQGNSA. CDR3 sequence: CASSRRTSGNTGELFF. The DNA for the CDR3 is TGTGCCAGCAGCCGTCGGACTAGCGGAAACACCGGGGAGCTGTTTTTT.

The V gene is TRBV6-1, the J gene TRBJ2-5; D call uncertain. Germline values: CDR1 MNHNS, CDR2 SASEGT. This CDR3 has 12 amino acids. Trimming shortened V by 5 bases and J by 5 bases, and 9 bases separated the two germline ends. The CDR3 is CASSRLGETQYF. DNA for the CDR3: TGTGCCAGCAGTAGATTGGGGGAGACCCAGTACTTC.

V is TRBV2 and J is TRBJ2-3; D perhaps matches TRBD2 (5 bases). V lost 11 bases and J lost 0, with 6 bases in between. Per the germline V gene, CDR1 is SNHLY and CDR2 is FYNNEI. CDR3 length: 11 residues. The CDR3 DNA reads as TGTGCCGGAGGAAGCACAGATACGCAGTATTTT. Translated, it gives CAGGSTDTQYF.

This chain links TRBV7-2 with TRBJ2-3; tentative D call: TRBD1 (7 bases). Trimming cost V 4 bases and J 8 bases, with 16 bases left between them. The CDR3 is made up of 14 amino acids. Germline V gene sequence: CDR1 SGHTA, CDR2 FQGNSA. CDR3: CASSSGGTVGTQYF. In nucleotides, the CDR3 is TGTGCCAGCAGCTCAGGGGGGACGGTTGGTACGCAGTATTTT.

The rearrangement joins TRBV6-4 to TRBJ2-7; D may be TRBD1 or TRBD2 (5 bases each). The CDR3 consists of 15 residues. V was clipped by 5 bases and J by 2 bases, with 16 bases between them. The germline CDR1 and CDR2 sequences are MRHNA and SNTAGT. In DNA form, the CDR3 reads TGTGCCAGCAGTTGGGACCCGACATTAACCTACGAGCAGTACTTC. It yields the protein CASSWDPTLTYEQYF.

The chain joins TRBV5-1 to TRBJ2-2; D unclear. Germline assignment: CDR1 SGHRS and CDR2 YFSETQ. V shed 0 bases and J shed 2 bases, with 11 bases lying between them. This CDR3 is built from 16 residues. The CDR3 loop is CASSLAQDGNTGELFF. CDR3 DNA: TGCGCCAGCAGCTTGGCTCAGGACGGTAACACCGGGGAGCTGTTTTTT.